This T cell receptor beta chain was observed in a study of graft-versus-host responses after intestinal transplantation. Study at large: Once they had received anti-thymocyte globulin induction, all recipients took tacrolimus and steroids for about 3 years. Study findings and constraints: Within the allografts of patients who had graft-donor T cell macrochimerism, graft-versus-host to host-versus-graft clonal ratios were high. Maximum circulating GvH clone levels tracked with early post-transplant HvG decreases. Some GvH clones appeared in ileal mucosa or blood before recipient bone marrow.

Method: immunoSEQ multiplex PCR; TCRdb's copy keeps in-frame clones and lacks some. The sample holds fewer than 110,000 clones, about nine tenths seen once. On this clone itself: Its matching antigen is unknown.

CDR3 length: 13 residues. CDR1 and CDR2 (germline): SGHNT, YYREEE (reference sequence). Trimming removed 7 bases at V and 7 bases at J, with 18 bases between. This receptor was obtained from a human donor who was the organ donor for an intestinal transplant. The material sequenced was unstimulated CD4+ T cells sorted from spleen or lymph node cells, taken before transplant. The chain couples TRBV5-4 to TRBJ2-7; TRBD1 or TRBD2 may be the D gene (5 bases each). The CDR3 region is CASSSGLIREQYF. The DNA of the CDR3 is TGTGCCAGCTCGTCGGGGCTAATTAGGGAGCAGTACTTC.